Detailed here is one T cell receptor (beta chain). Its antigen is unidentified. Patients with Susac syndrome fulfilled recently defined diagnostic criteria for definite or probable disease. This record belongs to a study of CD8 T cells in Susac syndrome. Study-wide results and caveats: Clonal CD8+ expansion in Susac was highest in TEMRA cells and active patients.

The RNA, about 0.45 to 1 ug, was put through reverse transcription using random hexamers. An immunoSEQ multiplex PCR generated amplified TCR beta CDR3 products spanning 54 Vbeta and 13 Jbeta. Each CDR3 protein gets one entry after TCRdb re-called the immunoSEQ multiplex PCR reads with MiXCR. The sample has around 95,000 distinct CDR3 sequences; about 95% are singletons. The TCR comes from a human donor with Susac syndrome. The source material was CD8+ T cells from PBMCs.

Here the CDR3 DNA reads TGTGCCAGCAGTTTGGGATCTTGGACCCAGTACTTC. Translated: CASSLGSWTQYF. The V gene is TRBV12-3 or TRBV12-4, the J gene TRBJ2-5; no definite D call. This CDR3 has 12 residues. Trimming pared 3 bases from V and 7 bases from J, leaving 9 bases between.